Presented here are 21 T cell receptor beta chains from one specimen sequenced in a study of OX40 agonist ivuxolimab in advanced cancers. Clones were sequenced by immunoSEQ multiplex PCR, and TCRdb holds only the in-frame ones, with some missing. This sample carries roughly 34,000 clones, 82% of them seen once, and the ten largest clones take over 2.5%. This material consisted of CD4+ or CD8+ T cells sorted from blood, taken in a trial of the OX40 agonist ivuxolimab. Receptors originate from an adult with an advanced solid tumor such as melanoma, head and neck, liver or kidney cancer.

This chain connects TRBV11-2 to TRBJ1-1; no definite D call. V lost 2 bases to trimming and J lost 1 base, with 5 bases between them. Germline V gives CDR1 SGHAT, CDR2 FQNNGV. This CDR3 comprises 13 residues. CDR3 residues: CASSLTTNTEAFF. The CDR3 DNA sequence: TGTGCCAGCAGCTTAACAACGAACACTGAAGCTTTCTTT.

The rearrangement uses TRBV27 and TRBJ2-1, with 7 bases that match TRBD2. Germline V CDR1 and CDR2: MNHEY, SMNVEV (reference sequence). J lost 3 bases, V lost 9 bases, and 11 bases had no gene match. This CDR3 is 15 amino acids long. CDR3 residues: CASGRVLARYNEQFF. The CDR3 DNA sequence: TGTGCCAGTGGGAGGGTTTTAGCGCGCTACAATGAGCAGTTCTTC.

V usage is TRBV7-3 and J usage is TRBJ2-7; the match to TRBD2 covers 9 bases. The CDR3 is 15 amino acids. Germline CDR1 SGHTA, CDR2 FQGTGA. The V and J ends lost 2 bases and 4 bases, in that order; junction bases with no gene match: 6. The CDR3 spells CASSLGPSGIYEQYF. The CDR3 DNA sequence: TGTGCCAGCAGCTTAGGTCCTAGCGGGATTTACGAGCAGTACTTC.

This CDR3 is CASSLVGTGVHEQYF. DNA of the CDR3: TGTGCCAGCAGCTTAGTCGGGACAGGGGTCCACGAGCAGTACTTC. The chain recombines TRBV7-6 with TRBJ2-7; TRBD1 matches 10 bases. The CDR3 sequence is 15 residues long. Germline V lookup: CDR1 SGHVS, CDR2 FNYEAQ. Unmatched junction bases numbered 5, after V lost 1 base and J lost 5 bases.

The sample holds one count of this clone. The chain is built from TRBV7-2 and TRBJ2-6; 7 nucleotides agree with TRBD1. CDR1 is SGHTA and CDR2 is FQGNSA in the germline V gene. J lost 0 bases, V lost 3 bases, and 11 bases had no gene match. The CDR3 is made up of 19 amino acids. DNA of the CDR3: TGTGCCAGCAGCTTTAGTTACTGGGACAGAGCCTCTGGGGCCAACGTCCTGACTTTC. Protein: CASSFSYWDRASGANVLTF.

The J gene is TRBJ1-1, the V gene TRBV28; the match to TRBD1 covers 8 bases. CDR3 length: 12 amino acids. The germline V gene has CDR1 MDHEN and CDR2 SYDVKM. Trimming removed 10 bases from V and 5 bases from J; junction bases left unmatched: 6. DNA of the CDR3: TGTGCCACCCAGACAGGGGTTACTGAAGCTTTCTTT. Its protein product is CATQTGVTEAFF.

This clone occurred a few times. This chain connects TRBV15 to TRBJ1-4; unclear D gene. Germline values: CDR1 LNHNV, CDR2 YYDKDF (reference sequence). This CDR3 is 16 amino acids long. V shed 1 base and J shed 8 bases, with 17 bases lying between them. CDR3 sequence reads: CATSRGSKIIGEKLFF. The CDR3 nucleotides read TGTGCCACCAGCAGAGGAAGTAAGATCATCGGAGAAAAACTGTTTTTT.

V usage is TRBV7-2 and J usage is TRBJ1-5, with D tentatively TRBD1 (5 bases). Trimming shortened V by 5 bases and J by 0 bases, and 11 bases separated the two germline ends. The germline V gene has CDR1 SGHTA and CDR2 FQGNSA. The length of the CDR3 is 15 residues. The CDR3 region is CASSVSGLSNQPQHF. CDR3 in DNA: TGTGCCAGCAGCGTATCGGGGCTTAGCAATCAGCCCCAGCATTTT.

DNA of the CDR3: TGTGCCAGCTCACGGGCAACTAATGAAAAACTGTTTTTT. Its protein is CASSRATNEKLFF. This chain connects TRBV18 to TRBJ1-4; no clear D gene. The CDR3 has 13 residues. Germline V gives CDR1 KGHSH, CDR2 LQKENI. Trimming stripped 4 bases from V and 0 bases from J, with 3 bases between. Full variable domain (rest looked up from reference TRBV18 and TRBJ1-4): NAGVMQNPRHLVRRRGQEARLRCSPMKGHSHVYWYRQLPEEGLKFMVYLQKENIIDESGMPKERFSAEFPKEGPSILRIQQVVRGDSAAYFCASSRATNEKLFFGSGTQLSVL.

The CDR3 bases are TGTGCCAGCAGTTACCCTCTAACAGATACGCAGTATTTT. Translated: CASSYPLTDTQYF. This chain uses TRBV6-7 with TRBJ2-3; D unresolved. TRBV6-7 is marked as an open reading frame, function uncertain. Deletions cut 2 bases from V and 3 bases from J, with 6 bases between. The CDR3 extends over 13 amino acids.

This chain joins TRBV28 and TRBJ2-5, with TRBD1 matching 7 bases. This CDR3 comprises 15 residues. Losses at the gene ends were 7 bases for V and 4 bases for J; bases not matched to a gene: 12. Germline-derived CDR1 and CDR2 are MDHEN and SYDVKM. CDR3 nucleotides: TGTGCCAGCACCGGCCGGACAGGATTGGTAGAGACCCAGTACTTC. Translation gives CASTGRTGLVETQYF.

The chain uses TRBV11-2 and TRBJ2-5; D ambiguous. V lost 5 bases and J 8 bases, leaving 12 bases between the germline ends. Germline CDR1 reads SGHAT; CDR2 reads FQNNGV. CDR3 length: 12 amino acids. The CDR3 coding sequence is TGTGCCAGCAGCCCCTTGGGGTATACCCAGTACTTC. Translation: CASSPLGYTQYF.

This chain links TRBV9 with TRBJ2-3; 11 bases fit TRBD1. Trimming at V came to 0 bases and at J to 4 bases, leaving 1 base not matched to a gene. This CDR3 region has 15 residues. Germline V CDR1 and CDR2: SGDLS, YYNGEE. Here the CDR3 reads CASSVAGQGADTQYF. The DNA of the CDR3 is TGTGCCAGCAGCGTAGCGGGACAGGGGGCAGATACGCAGTATTTT.

The J gene is TRBJ1-5, the V gene TRBV28, with D unresolved. Germline V CDR1 and CDR2: MDHEN, SYDVKM. Deletions cut 6 bases from V and 3 bases from J, with 15 bases between. The CDR3 loop spans 15 amino acids. The CDR3, as DNA: TGTGCCAGCAGACCCTCGAGCAGGCACAATCAGCCCCAGCATTTT. The encoded protein is CASRPSSRHNQPQHF.

The chain couples TRBV7-3 to TRBJ1-1; D is uncertain. Germline loops: CDR1 SGHTA, CDR2 FQGTGA. The V gene lost 2 bases and the J gene lost 1 base, with 8 bases spanning the gap. This CDR3 has 14 residues. CDR3 in DNA: TGTGCCAGCAGCTTAGGAGGCGGGAACACTGAAGCTTTCTTT. This gives the protein CASSLGGGNTEAFF.

The chain recombines TRBV6-1 with TRBJ2-5; 12 bases align to TRBD2. Germline CDR1 and CDR2: MNHNS and SASEGT. CDR3 length: 15 residues. Trimming cost V 6 bases and J 7 bases; bases outside gene matches: 9. The CDR3 DNA reads TGTGCCAGCAGAACTCTAGCGGGGGGGCACAGGACCCAGTACTTC. Translating it yields CASRTLAGGHRTQYF.

The rearrangement links TRBV5-6 to TRBJ2-1, with 10 bases lining up with TRBD2. Germline V gives CDR1 SGHDT, CDR2 YYEEEE. J gave up 0 bases and V 0 bases, and 3 bases lay outside the gene matches. The CDR3 covers 17 residues. CDR3 in DNA: TGTGCCAGCAGCTTGGTTCCTAGCGGGAGCTCCTACAATGAGCAGTTCTTC. This gives the protein CASSLVPSGSSYNEQFF.

The rearrangement uses TRBV5-3 and TRBJ2-7, with D unresolved. TRBV5-3 counts as an open reading frame of uncertain function. Trimming removed 8 bases from V and 6 bases from J, with 18 bases in between. This CDR3 region has 13 residues. This CDR3 reads CASRNGFLPEQYF. The DNA for the CDR3 is TGTGCCAGCAGGAATGGTTTCTTGCCCGAGCAGTACTTC.

The rearrangement uses TRBV2 and TRBJ1-1; the D is unclear. CDR3 length equals 13 residues. The germline V gene has CDR1 SNHLY and CDR2 FYNNEI. Deletions cut 4 bases from V and 1 base from J, with 7 bases between. The CDR3 DNA follows: TGTGCCAGCAGTGTGGAACAGAACACTGAAGCTTTCTTT. Translating gives CASSVEQNTEAFF.

V gene TRBV6-5 combines with J gene TRBJ1-1, with a weak D call TRBD1 (5 bases). The CDR3 covers 13 residues. V was clipped by 3 bases and J by 5 bases, with 10 bases between them. Germline V gene data show CDR1 as MNHEY and CDR2 as SVGAGI. CDR3 protein: CASSYQGRTEAFF. CDR3 nucleotide sequence: TGTGCCAGCAGTTATCAGGGTAGAACTGAAGCTTTCTTT.

This chain uses TRBV6-6 with TRBJ1-5; D gene unclear. Trimming shortened V by 8 bases and J by 1 base, and 9 bases separated the two germline ends. CDR1 is MNHNY and CDR2 is SVGAGI in the germline V gene (reference sequence). This CDR3 region has 13 residues. The CDR3 DNA sequence: TGTGCCAGCGGACTCGACAGCAATCAGCCCCAGCATTTT. Its protein product is CASGLDSNQPQHF.